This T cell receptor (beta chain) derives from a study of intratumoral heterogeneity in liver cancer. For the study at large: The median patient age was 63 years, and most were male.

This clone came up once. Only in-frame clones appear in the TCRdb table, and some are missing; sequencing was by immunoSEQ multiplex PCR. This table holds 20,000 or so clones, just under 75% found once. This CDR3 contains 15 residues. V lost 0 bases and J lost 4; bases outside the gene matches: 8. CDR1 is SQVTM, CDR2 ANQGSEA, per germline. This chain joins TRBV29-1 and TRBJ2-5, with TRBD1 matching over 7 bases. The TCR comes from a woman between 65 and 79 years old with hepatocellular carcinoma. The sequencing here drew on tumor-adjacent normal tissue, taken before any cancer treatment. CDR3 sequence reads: CSVEERKGASETQYF. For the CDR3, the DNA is TGCAGCGTTGAAGAACGAAAGGGGGCCTCAGAGACCCAGTACTTC.